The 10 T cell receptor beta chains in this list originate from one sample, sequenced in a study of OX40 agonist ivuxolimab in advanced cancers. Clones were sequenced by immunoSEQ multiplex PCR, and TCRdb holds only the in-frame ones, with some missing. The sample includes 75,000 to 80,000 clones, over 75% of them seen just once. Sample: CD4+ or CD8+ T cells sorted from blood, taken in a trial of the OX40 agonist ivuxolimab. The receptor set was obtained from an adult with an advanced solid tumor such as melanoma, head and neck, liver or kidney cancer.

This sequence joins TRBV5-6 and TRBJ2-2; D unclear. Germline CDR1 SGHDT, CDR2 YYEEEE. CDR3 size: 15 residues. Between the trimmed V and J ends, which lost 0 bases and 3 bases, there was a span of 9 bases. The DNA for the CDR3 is TGTGCCAGCAGCTTGGATAGCTTCGACACCGGGGAGCTGTTTTTT. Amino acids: CASSLDSFDTGELFF.

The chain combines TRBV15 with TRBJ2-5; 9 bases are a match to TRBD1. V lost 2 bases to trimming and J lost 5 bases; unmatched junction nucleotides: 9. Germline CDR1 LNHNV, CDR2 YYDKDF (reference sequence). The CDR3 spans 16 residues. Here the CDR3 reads CATSRKDRGYGETQYF. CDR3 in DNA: TGTGCCACCAGCAGAAAGGACAGGGGATATGGGGAGACCCAGTACTTC.

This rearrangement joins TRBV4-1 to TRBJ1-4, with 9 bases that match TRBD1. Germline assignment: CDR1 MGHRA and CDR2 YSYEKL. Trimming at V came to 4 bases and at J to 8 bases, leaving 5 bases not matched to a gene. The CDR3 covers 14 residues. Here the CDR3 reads CASSPRDRAEKLFF. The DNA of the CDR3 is TGCGCCAGCAGCCCCCGGGACAGGGCCGAAAAACTGTTTTTT.

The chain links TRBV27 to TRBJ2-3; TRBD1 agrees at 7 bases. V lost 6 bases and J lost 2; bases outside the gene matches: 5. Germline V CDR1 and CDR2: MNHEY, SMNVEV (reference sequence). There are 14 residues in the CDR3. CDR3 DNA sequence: TGTGCCAGCAGGTATACAGGGGCCACAGATACGCAGTATTTT. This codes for CASRYTGATDTQYF.

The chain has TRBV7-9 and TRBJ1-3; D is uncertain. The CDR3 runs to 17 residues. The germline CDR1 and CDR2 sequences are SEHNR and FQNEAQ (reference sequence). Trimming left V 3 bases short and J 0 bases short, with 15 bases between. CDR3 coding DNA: TGTGCCAGCAGCTTTAAGGTGATGGCGAGCTCTGGAAACACCATATATTTT. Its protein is CASSFKVMASSGNTIYF.

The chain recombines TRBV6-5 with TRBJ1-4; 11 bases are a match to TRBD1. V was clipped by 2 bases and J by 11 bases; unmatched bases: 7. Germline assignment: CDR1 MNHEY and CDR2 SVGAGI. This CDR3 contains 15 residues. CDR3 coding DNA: TGTGCCAGCAGTTACGACGGGACAGGGGGTAGGAAACTGTTTTTT. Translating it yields CASSYDGTGGRKLFF.

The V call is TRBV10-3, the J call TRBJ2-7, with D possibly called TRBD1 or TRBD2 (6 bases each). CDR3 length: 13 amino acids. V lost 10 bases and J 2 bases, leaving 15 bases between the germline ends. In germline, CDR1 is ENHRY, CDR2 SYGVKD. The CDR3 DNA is TGTGCCAACTCTGTGGGGGGCCCCTACGAGCAGTACTTC. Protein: CANSVGGPYEQYF.

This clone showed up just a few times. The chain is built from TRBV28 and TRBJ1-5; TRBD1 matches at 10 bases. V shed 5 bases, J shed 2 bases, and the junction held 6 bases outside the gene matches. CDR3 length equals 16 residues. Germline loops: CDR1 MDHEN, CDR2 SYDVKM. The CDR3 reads CASSPRQGAGNQPQHF. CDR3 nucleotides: TGTGCCAGCAGTCCCCGACAGGGGGCAGGCAATCAGCCCCAGCATTTT.

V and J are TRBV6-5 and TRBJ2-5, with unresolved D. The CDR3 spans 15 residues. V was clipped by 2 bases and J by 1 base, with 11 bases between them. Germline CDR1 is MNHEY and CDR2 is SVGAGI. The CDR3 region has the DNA TGTGCCAGCAGTTACAAGTTGGAGATCCAAGAGACCCAGTACTTC. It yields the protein CASSYKLEIQETQYF.

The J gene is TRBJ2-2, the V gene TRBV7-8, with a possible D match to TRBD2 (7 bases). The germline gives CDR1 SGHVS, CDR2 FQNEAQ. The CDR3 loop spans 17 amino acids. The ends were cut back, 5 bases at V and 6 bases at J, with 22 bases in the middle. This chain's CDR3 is CASSLNGRGGYPGELFF. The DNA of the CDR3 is TGTGCCAGCAGCCTGAACGGCAGGGGAGGGTACCCCGGGGAGCTGTTTTTT.